This T cell receptor beta chain was obtained from a study of cytomegalovirus exposure and HLA in healthy donors. Study-wide points: The authors considered a cluster of highly shared sequence variants likely to be a sequencing artifact.

Vbeta (60) and Jbeta (13) primers were used in the PCR. Profiled with immunoSEQ multiplex PCR; TCRdb holds only in-frame clones, not every one. The sample has some 120,000 clones, approximately 75% seen once. Regarding this clone: The antigen is unknown.

What was sequenced was PBMCs. The receptor's source is a man aged 30 to 39 in good health and CMV-seronegative.

The CDR3 here is CASSLFLRGYEQYF. DNA of the CDR3: TGTGCCAGCAGCTTGTTCCTTCGGGGTTACGAGCAGTACTTC. The chain couples TRBV5-4 to TRBJ2-5; D is possibly TRBD2 (5 bases). The J call is doubtful: the DNA matches TRBJ2-7 better. The CDR3 totals 14 residues. Germline V gives CDR1 SGHNT, CDR2 YYREEE (reference sequence).